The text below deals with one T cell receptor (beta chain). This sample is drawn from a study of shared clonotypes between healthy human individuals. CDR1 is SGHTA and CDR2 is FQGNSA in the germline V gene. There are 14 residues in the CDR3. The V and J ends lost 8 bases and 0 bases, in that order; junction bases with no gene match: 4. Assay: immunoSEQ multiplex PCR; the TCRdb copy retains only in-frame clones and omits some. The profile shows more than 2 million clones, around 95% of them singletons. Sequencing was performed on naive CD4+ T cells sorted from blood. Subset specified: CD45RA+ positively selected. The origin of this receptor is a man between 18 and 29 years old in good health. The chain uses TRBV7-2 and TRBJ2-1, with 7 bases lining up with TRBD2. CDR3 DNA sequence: TGTGCCAGCGCGCCGGGGGGCTCCTACAATGAGCAGTTCTTC. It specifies CASAPGGSYNEQFF.